The 5 T cell receptor beta chains in this list originate from one sample, sequenced in a study of shared clonotypes between healthy human individuals. The repertoire was sequenced with immunoSEQ multiplex PCR; TCRdb's copy has only in-frame clones and lacks some. The table has 2 million to 2.5 million clones, around 95% seen once. The sample comprised naive CD4+ T cells sorted from blood. As to subset: CD45RA+ positively selected. The receptor source for this set is a young man in good health.

This chain uses TRBV11-2 with TRBJ2-1; no clear D gene. In germline, CDR1 is SGHAT, CDR2 FQNNGV. The CDR3 has 13 residues. Deletions cut 5 bases from V and 2 bases from J, with 7 bases between. The CDR3 DNA reads as TGTGCCAGCAGCCGGCTCACCTACAATGAGCAGTTCTTC. Protein sequence: CASSRLTYNEQFF.

The genes are TRBV30 and TRBJ2-2, with 10 bases matching TRBD2. CDR3 size: 14 residues. Germline lookup yields CDR1 GTSNPN and CDR2 SVGIG (reference sequence). For the CDR3, the DNA is TGTGGGGCTAGCGGGGGATGGGACACCGGGGAGCTGTTTTTT. Protein sequence: CGASGGWDTGELFF.

This chain uses TRBV11-2 with TRBJ2-7; TRBD1 is a possible D gene (6 bases). The CDR3 has 16 residues. Deletions cut 1 base from V and 2 bases from J, with 15 bases between. CDR1 and CDR2 from the germline V gene are SGHAT and FQNNGV. In DNA, the CDR3 is TGTGCCAGCAGCTTAGGGGTTCGGGACACGGCCTACGAGCAGTACTTC. Translated, it gives CASSLGVRDTAYEQYF. The variable domain in full, completed from reference TRBV11-2 and TRBJ2-7, reads EAGVAQSPRYKIIEKRQSVAFWCNPISGHATLYWYQQILGQGPKLLIQFQNNGVVDDSQLPKDRFSAERLKGVDSTLKIQPAKLEDSAVYLCASSLGVRDTAYEQYFGPGTRLTVT.

The sample holds one count of this clone. The sample carries other DNA sequences with the same CDR3. This chain joins TRBV18 and TRBJ1-3; tentative D call: TRBD1 (5 bases). Trimming stripped 2 bases from V and 0 bases from J, with 5 bases between. Germline V gene data show CDR1 as KGHSH and CDR2 as LQKENI. The CDR3 is 14 amino acids. CDR3 protein: CASSPTGSGNTIYF. The CDR3 DNA follows: TGTGCCAGCTCACCAACAGGCTCTGGAAACACCATATATTTT. Full variable domain (outside the CDR3, taken from reference TRBV18 and TRBJ1-3): NAGVMQNPRHLVRRRGQEARLRCSPMKGHSHVYWYRQLPEEGLKFMVYLQKENIIDESGMPKERFSAEFPKEGPSILRIQQVVRGDSAAYFCASSPTGSGNTIYFGEGSWLTVV.

The chain carries TRBV11-2 and TRBJ2-7; possibly TRBD1 for D (6 bases). Germline CDR1 is SGHAT and CDR2 is FQNNGV. The CDR3 runs to 14 residues. Trimming pared 5 bases from V and 2 bases from J, leaving 13 bases between. The CDR3 is CASSLGDRTYEQYF. The CDR3 region has the DNA TGTGCCAGCAGCCTGGGCGACAGGACCTACGAGCAGTACTTC.